This TCR beta chain was sequenced during a study of shared clonotypes between healthy human individuals. CDR1 SGHVS and CDR2 FQNEAQ come from the germline V gene. The CDR3 sequence is 14 residues long. Trimming took off 3 bases at V and 1 base at J, with 10 bases between the two ends. Over several immunoSEQ plates, each subset's genomic DNA was distributed in even portions. Sequencing was performed with immunoSEQ multiplex PCR; in TCRdb, only in-frame clones are kept and a portion is missing. The sample contains about a million clones, around three quarters of which appear only once. The rearrangement links TRBV7-8 to TRBJ2-7; D not resolved. The sequenced sample consisted of memory CD4+ T cells from PBMCs. Documented subset: CD45RA-negative fraction. This TCR derives from a man aged 18 to 29 in good health. Some clones in this sample may be carry-over from other donors' samples. The CDR3 here is CASSFSGWSYEQYF. CDR3 DNA: TGTGCCAGCAGCTTCTCTGGGTGGTCCTACGAGCAGTACTTC.